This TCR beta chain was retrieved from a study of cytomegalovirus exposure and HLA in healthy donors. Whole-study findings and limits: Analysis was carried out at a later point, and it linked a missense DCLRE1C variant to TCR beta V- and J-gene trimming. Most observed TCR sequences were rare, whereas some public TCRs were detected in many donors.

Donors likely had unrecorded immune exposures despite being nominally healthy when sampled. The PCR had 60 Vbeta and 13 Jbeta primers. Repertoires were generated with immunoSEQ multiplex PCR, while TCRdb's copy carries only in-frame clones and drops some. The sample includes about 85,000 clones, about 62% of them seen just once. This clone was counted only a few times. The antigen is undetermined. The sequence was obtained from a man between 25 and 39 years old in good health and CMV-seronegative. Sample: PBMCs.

In DNA, the CDR3 is TGTGCCAGCAGCCGAGGGACAAGTCAAGAGACCCAGTACTTC. It codes for CASSRGTSQETQYF. The chain uses TRBV7-3 and TRBJ2-5, with D maybe TRBD1 (6 bases). The V end lost 5 bases, the J end lost 2 bases, and 12 bases lay between the germline ends. Germline-derived CDR1 and CDR2 are SGHTA and FQGTGA. The CDR3 sequence is 14 residues long.